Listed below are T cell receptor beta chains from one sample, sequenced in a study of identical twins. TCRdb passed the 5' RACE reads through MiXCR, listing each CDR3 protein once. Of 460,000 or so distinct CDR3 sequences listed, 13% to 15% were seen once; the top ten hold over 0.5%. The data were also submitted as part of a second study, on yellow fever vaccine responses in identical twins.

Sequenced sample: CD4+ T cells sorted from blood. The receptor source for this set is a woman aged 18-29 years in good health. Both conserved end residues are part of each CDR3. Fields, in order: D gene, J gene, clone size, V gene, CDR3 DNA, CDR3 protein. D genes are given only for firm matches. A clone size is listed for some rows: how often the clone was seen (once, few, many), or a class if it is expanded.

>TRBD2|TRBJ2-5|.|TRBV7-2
TGTGCCAGCAGCTTAGCCAGCGGGGCCATACAAGAGACCCAGTACTTC
CASSLASGAIQETQYF
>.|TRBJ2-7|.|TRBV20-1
TGCAGTGCTAGAGGCTACATTATTGGGACTTACGAGCAGTACTTC
CSARGYIIGTYEQYF
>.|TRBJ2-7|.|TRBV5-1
TGCGCCAGCAGCTTTAGTTGGGGGACCTCCTACGAGCAGTACTTC
CASSFSWGTSYEQYF
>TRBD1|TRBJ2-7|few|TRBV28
TGTGCCAGCAGTTTATATTGGACAGGAGCCTACGAGCAGTACTTC
CASSLYWTGAYEQYF
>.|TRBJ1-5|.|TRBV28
TGTGCCAGCAGTTCCCAGCCCCAGCATTTT
CASSSQPQHF
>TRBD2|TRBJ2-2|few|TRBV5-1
TGCGCCAGCAGCTTAGCGGGAGGATTCACCGGGGAGCTGTTTTTT
CASSLAGGFTGELFF
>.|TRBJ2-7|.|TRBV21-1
TGTGCCAGCAGCAAAGCGAGGCGGTTTTTC
CASSKARRFF
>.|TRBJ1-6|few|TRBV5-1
TGCGCCAGCAGCGTGGGACAACGGACCAATTCACCCCTCCACTTT
CASSVGQRTNSPLHF
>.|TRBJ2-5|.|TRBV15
TGTGCCACCAGCAGGGGAACGGAGACCCAGTACTTC
CATSRGTETQYF
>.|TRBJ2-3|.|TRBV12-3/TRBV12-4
TGTGCCAGCAGTTACGGAACCACAGATACGCAGTATTTT
CASSYGTTDTQYF
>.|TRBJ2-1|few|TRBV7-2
TGTGCCAGCAGCTTAGTTACTAGGTATGAGCAGTTCTTC
CASSLVTRYEQFF
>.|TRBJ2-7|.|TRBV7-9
TGTGTCAGCAGCTTAGAGGCAGGGTCCTACGAGCAGTACTTC
CVSSLEAGSYEQYF
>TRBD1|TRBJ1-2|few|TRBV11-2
TGTGCCAGCAGCCCGCTGACAGGGCCCGCTAACTATGGCTACACCTTC
CASSPLTGPANYGYTF
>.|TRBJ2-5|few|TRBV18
TGTGCCATCGAAGAGACCCAGTACTTC
CAIEETQYF
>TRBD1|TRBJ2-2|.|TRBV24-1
TGTGCCACCAGGGGGACAGCGGAGGCCGGGGAGCTGTTTTTT
CATRGTAEAGELFF
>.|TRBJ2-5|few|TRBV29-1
TGCAGCGTCAGGGGAGAGACCCAGTACTTC
CSVRGETQYF
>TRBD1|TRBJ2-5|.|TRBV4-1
TGCGCCAGCAGCCAAGATAGGAGGACAGGGGAGGAGACCCAGTACTTC
CASSQDRRTGEETQYF
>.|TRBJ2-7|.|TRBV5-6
TGTGCCATCGGCCGGGGGCTGCTCTGCTACGAGCAGTACTTC
CAIGRGLLCYEQYF
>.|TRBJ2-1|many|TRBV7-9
TGTGCCAGCAGCTTAAGTATGAGCGGTGAGCAGTTCTTC
CASSLSMSGEQFF
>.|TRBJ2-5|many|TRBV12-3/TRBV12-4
TGTGCCAGCAAAGAGACTAACCAAGAGACCCAGTACTTC
CASKETNQETQYF
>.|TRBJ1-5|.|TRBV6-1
TGTGCCAGCAGAGCGGGGGCGAGCAATCAGCCCCAGCATTTT
CASRAGASNQPQHF
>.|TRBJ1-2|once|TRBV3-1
TGTGCCAGCAGCCAAGGGGAAGGTCGGGGCTACACCTTC
CASSQGEGRGYTF
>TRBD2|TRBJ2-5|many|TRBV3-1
TGTGCCAGCAGCCTACAACCGGGACTAGCAAGAGAGACCCAGTACTTC
CASSLQPGLARETQYF
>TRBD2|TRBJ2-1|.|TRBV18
TGTGCCAGCTCACCCGGGACTAGCGGGGGGGCCAATGAGCAGTTCTTC
CASSPGTSGGANEQFF
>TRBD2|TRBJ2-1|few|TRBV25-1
TGTGCCAGCAGTGAATATGGGACTAGCAATGAGCAGTTCTTC
CASSEYGTSNEQFF
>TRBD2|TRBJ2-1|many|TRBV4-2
TGTGCCAGCAGCCAAGACTCTTTGGTAGCGGGAGGCCTCCCAGAGTACAATGAGCAGTTCTTC
CASSQDSLVAGGLPEYNEQFF
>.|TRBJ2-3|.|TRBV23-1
TGCGCCAGCAGTCAGACTCCCCCTGGAATTGATACGCAGTATTTT
CASSQTPPGIDTQYF
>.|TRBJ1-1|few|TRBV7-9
TGTGCCAGCAGCCCCAGTGGACGTAACACTGAAGCTTTCTTT
CASSPSGRNTEAFF
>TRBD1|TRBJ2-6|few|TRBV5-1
TGCGCCAGCAGCTTGCTTCCGGGACAGGAAGCAACTGGGGCCAACGTCCTGACTTTC
CASSLLPGQEATGANVLTF
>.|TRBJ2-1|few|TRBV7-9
TGTGCCAGCAATCCCGTTGGCAATGAGCAGTTCTTC
CASNPVGNEQFF
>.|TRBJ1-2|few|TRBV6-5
TGTGCCAGCAGTTACAGGGACACTAACTATGGCTACACCTTC
CASSYRDTNYGYTF
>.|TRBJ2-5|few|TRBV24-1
TGTGCCACCAGTGATTGGGATATGTACCAAGAGACCCAGTACTTC
CATSDWDMYQETQYF
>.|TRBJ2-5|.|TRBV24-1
TGTGCCACCAGTGATTTGCGGGCAGGGAAAGAGACCCAGTACTTC
CATSDLRAGKETQYF
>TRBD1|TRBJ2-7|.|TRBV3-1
TGTGCCAGCAGGCTGACAGGGGGAGTGGATGAGCAGTACTTC
CASRLTGGVDEQYF
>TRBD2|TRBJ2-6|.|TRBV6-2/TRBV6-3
TGTGCCAGCAGTTACGGGACTACAGGTGGTATATTTCCTGGGGCCAACGTCCTGACTTTC
CASSYGTTGGIFPGANVLTF
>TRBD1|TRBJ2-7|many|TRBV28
TGTGCCAGCCGGGACAGGGGGCCCATCTACGAGCAGTACTTC
CASRDRGPIYEQYF
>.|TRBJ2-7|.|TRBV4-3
TGCGCCAGCAGCCAGAAACGGGGCGGGGAGTGCCACGAGCAGTACTTC
CASSQKRGGECHEQYF
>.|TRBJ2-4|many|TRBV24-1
TGTGCCACCAGTGACGGCGGTCGGGCCAAAAACATTCAGTACTTC
CATSDGGRAKNIQYF
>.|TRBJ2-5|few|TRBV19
TGTGCCAGTGGAAGGGGGGGACAAGAGACCCAGTACTTC
CASGRGGQETQYF
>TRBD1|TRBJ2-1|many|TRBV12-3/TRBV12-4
TGTGCCAGCAGTTTAGAGGGACAGGGTCACAATGAGCAGTTCTTC
CASSLEGQGHNEQFF
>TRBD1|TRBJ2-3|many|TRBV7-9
TGTGCCAGCAGCAAGGGACAGGGACTCGCAGATACGCAGTATTTT
CASSKGQGLADTQYF
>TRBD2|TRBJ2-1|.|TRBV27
TGTGCCAGCAGACTTGTTACTAGCGGGAAATCCTACAATGAGCAGTTCTTC
CASRLVTSGKSYNEQFF
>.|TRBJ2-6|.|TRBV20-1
TGCAGTGCTAGAGATTGGACACCCTCTGGGGCCAACGTCCTGACTTTC
CSARDWTPSGANVLTF
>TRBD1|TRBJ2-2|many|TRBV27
TGTGCCAGCAGTTTCCCGCAGGGGGACCCTCCCACCGGGGAGCTGTTTTTT
CASSFPQGDPPTGELFF
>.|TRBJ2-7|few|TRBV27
TGTGCCAGCAGGCCCTTAGGGCGAGGGAACACCTACGAGCAGTACTTC
CASRPLGRGNTYEQYF
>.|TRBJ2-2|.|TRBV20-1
TGCAGTGCTAGGGTGCAGGGGTTGAACACCGGGGAGCTGTTTTTT
CSARVQGLNTGELFF
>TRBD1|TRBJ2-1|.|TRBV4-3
TGCGCCAGCAGCCCCGTCATTGCTGGGTTCAGGGGGACCAATGAGCAGTTCTTC
CASSPVIAGFRGTNEQFF
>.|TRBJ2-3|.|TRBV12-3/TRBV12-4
TGTGCCATTACGACCGGACTTCTACTCACAGATACGCAGTATTTT
CAITTGLLLTDTQYF
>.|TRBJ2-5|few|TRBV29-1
TGCAGCGTTGACAGTTGGGGGTACCAAGAGACCCAGTACTTC
CSVDSWGYQETQYF
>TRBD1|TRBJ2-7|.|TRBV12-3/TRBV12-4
TGTGCCAGCAGCTTAGACATGGACAGGTACGAGCAGTACTTC
CASSLDMDRYEQYF
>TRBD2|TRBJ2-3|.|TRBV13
TGTGCCAGCAGCTTACTCCCCAAGACTAGCCGCCACACAGATACGCAGTATTTT
CASSLLPKTSRHTDTQYF
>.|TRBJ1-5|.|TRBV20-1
TGCAGTGCTAGAGACACCAATCAGCCCCAGCATTTT
CSARDTNQPQHF
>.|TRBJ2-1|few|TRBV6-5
TGTGCCAGCAGAAGAAGAGCGGGCGAGCAGTTCTTC
CASRRRAGEQFF